This TCR beta chain is from a study of blood T cell repertoires in COVID-19. Germline CDR1 KGHDR, CDR2 SFDVKD. The CDR3 sequence is 12 residues long. Losses at the gene ends were 5 bases for V and 4 bases for J; bases not matched to a gene: 0. Original analysis: Reference gene primers were amplified, and this amplification served to estimate nucleated cell counts. The protocol was immunoSEQ multiplex PCR, while the TCRdb copy is restricted to in-frame clones and leaves out a portion. V and J calls and clone size are as listed in that table; D and trimming were resolved from the DNA. The profile shows 200,000 to 250,000 clones, about four fifths of them singletons.

V is TRBV24-1 and J is TRBJ1-1; TRBD1 agrees at 7 bases. The TCR comes from a woman of 80 years or more with acute or convalescent COVID-19. The sample comprised peripheral blood. In DNA, the CDR3 is TGTGCCACCAGTGCAGGGGGCACTGAAGCTTTCTTT. It yields the protein CATSAGGTEAFF.